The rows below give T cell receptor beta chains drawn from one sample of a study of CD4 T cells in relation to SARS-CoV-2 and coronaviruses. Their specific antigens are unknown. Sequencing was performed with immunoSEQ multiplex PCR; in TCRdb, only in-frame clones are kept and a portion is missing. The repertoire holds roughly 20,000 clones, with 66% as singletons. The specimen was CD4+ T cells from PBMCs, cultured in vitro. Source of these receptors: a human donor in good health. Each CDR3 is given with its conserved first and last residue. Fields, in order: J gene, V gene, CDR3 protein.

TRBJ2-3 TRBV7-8 CASSPPAASDTQYF
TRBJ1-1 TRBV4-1 CASSPPVNPKGAFF
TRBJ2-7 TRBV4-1 CASSQGEVPYEQYF
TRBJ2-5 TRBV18 CASSLDTRSETQYF
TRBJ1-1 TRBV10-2 CASSESGGTEAFF
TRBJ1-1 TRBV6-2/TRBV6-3 CASSYTVAGRKAEAFF
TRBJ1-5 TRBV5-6 CASSLWHISNQPQHF
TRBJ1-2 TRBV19 CASSITNYGYTF
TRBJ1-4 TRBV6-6 CASSSGHRTTNEKLFF
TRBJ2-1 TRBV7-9 CASRTGAGRNEQFF
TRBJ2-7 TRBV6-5 CARIVTECDYEQYF
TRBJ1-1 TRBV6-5 CASSSTGRTEAFF
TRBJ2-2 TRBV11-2 CASSFSEDTGELFF
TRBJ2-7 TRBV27 CASRMTGQGFLEQYF
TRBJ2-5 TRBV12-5 CASGPITSGRVGETQYF
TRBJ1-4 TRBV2 CASRSGTLNEKLFF
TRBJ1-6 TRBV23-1 CASSLARIFKSSPLHF
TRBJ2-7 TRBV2 CASRRLAGGFYEQYF
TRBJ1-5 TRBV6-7 CASLEGPPGQPQHF
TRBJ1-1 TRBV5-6 CASRGVFRGRKAFF
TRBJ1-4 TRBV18 CASSPESTGLGAGEKLFF
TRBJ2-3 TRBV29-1 CSVEGLAGGLDTQYF
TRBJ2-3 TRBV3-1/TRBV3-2 CATGLAGRTDTQYF
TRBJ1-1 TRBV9 CASSPGQRITEAFF
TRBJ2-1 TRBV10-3 CAIRVAGGQGNEQFF
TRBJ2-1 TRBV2 CASSGSGNEQFF
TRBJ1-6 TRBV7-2 CASSLVGSGGGYNSPLHF
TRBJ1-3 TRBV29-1 CSAATGGSGNTIYF
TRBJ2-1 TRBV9 CASSIRSNEQFF
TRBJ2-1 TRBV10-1 CASSISGGARNEQFF
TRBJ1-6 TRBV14 CASSQDVSSYNSPLHF
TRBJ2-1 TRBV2 CASSGLAANEQFF
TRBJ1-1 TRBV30 CAFGTGGENTAEAFF
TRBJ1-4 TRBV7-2 CASSLGIGGWATNEKLFF
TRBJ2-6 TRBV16 CASSPQTGTGVSGANVLTF
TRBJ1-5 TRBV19 CASSIPSFSNQPQHF
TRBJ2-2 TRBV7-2 CASKPGHNTGELFF